Below, 2 T cell receptor beta chains from the same sample are listed, as sequenced in a study of cytomegalovirus exposure and HLA in healthy donors. PCR primers comprised 60 Vbeta and 13 Jbeta primers. TCRdb's copy holds only in-frame clones and misses some; the assay was immunoSEQ multiplex PCR. This sample yields 120,000 to 150,000 clones, of which 60% to 85% are seen a single time; more than 0.85% belongs to the top ten. The specimen was PBMCs. All receptors derive from a man aged 18 to 29 in good health and CMV-seronegative.

The CDR3 coding sequence is TGTGCCAGCAGCTTAGGTTACGGGGTCCCCGGGGAGCTGTTTTTT. Residues: CASSLGYGVPGELFF. V and J are TRBV7-2 and TRBJ2-2, with D perhaps matching TRBD2 (5 bases). CDR3 length: 15 amino acids. Germline V CDR1 and CDR2: SGHTA, FQGNSA. Between the trimmed V and J ends, which lost 1 base and 6 bases, there was a span of 12 bases. The full variable domain, its missing parts supplied by reference TRBV7-2 and TRBJ2-2, is GAGVSQSPSNKVTEKGKDVELRCDPISGHTALYWYRQSLGQGLEFLIYFQGNSAPDKSGLPSDRFSAERTGGSVSTLTIQRTQQEDSAVYLCASSLGYGVPGELFFGEGSRLTVL.

The chain joins TRBV4-3 to TRBJ1-2; D might be TRBD1 (6 bases). This CDR3 is built from 13 residues. Germline-derived CDR1 and CDR2 are LGHNA and YSLEER. Trimming removed 1 base from V and 8 bases from J, with 11 bases in between. This chain's CDR3 is CASSQARGKGYTF. The CDR3, as DNA: TGCGCCAGCAGCCAAGCGAGGGGGAAGGGCTACACCTTC.